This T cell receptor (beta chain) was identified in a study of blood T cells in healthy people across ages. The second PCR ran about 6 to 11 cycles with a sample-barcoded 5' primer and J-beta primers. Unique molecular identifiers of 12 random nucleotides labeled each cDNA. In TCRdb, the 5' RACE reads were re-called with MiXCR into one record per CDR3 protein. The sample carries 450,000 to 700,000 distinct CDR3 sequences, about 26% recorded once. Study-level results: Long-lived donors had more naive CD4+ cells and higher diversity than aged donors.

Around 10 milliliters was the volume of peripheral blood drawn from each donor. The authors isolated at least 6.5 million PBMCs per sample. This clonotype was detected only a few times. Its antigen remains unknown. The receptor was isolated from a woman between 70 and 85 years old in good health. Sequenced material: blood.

CDR3 region: CASSSLGYPSEQYF. In DNA form, the CDR3 reads TGTGCCAGCAGCAGCCTGGGGTATCCGTCCGAGCAGTACTTC. The V call is TRBV9, the J call TRBJ2-7; D is unclear. CDR3 length: 14 amino acids. CDR1 is SGDLS and CDR2 is YYNGEE in the germline V gene. Trimming stripped 4 bases from V and 6 bases from J, with 17 bases between.